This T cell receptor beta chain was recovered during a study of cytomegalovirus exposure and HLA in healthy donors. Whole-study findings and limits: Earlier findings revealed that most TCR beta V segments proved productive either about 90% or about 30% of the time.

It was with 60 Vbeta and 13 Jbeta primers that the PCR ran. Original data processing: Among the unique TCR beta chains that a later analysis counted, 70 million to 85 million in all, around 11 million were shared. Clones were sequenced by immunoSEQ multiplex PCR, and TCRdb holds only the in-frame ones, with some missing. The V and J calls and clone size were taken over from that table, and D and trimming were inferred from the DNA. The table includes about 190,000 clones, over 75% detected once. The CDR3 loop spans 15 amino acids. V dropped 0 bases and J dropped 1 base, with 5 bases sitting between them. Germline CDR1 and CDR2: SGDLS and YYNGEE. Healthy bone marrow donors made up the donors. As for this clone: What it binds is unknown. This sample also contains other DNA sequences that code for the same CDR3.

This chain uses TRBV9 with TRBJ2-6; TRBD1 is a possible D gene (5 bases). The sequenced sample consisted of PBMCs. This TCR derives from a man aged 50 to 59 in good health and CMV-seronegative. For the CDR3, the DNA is TGTGCCAGCAGCGTAGAGGGGTCTGGGGCCAACGTCCTGACTTTC. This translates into CASSVEGSGANVLTF.